This record covers a single T cell receptor (beta chain). Its specificity is unknown. Sequencing used immunoSEQ v3. Profiling relied on immunoSEQ multiplex PCR, and the TCRdb table lists in-frame clones only, not all of them. Seen here are about 52,000 clones, 70% to 80% observed once, and the top ten hold around 4.8%. Time point noted: pre-treatment sample, taken before nivolumab and TIL therapy. With 3 bases removed from V and 0 bases from J, the gap between germline ends came to 15 bases. The CDR3 runs 17 residues. Germline V lookup: CDR1 MDHEN, CDR2 SYDVKM. This entry comes from a study of TIL therapy for anti-PD-1-resistant metastatic lung cancer. Study at large: Median patient age was nearly 55, ranging about 35-80 years. Tumors carried a median about 1.5 non-synonymous mutations per megabase.

General study results and limits: This highly selected cohort may not generalize to typical lung cancer patients.

The chain joins TRBV28 to TRBJ1-5, with D tentatively TRBD1 (6 bases). The sequence came from a woman between 30 and 80 years old with non-small cell lung cancer. The material was blood, obtained at baseline. Here the CDR3 reads CASSFSGGRNSNQPQHF. CDR3 nucleotides: TGTGCCAGCAGTTTTAGTGGGGGCCGTAATAGCAATCAGCCCCAGCATTTT.